This is a list of T cell receptor beta chains from one sample in a study of early T cells in non-severe SARS-CoV-2 infection. Each CDR3 protein is one row after TCRdb ran MiXCR on the 5' RACE reads. The top ten hold roughly 3% of the sample, which has about 60,000 distinct CDR3 sequences, approximately 10% seen once. The sequencing used whole blood, collected at baseline. All receptors derive from an adult who was a healthcare worker with PCR-confirmed SARS-CoV-2 infection or an uninfected control (not recorded which). CDR3s include the opening cysteine and the closing phenylalanine or tryptophan. D genes are given only for firm matches. Where a row states a size, it is once, few, many or the class of an expanded clone; other rows omit it.

DNA: TGTGCCAGCAGCCAAGACAGCACCAAAAACTACGGCTACACCTTC
CDR3: CASSQDSTKNYGYTF
J: TRBJ1-2
D: .
V: TRBV4-2
size: .

DNA: TGCAGCGTTGGCGCAGGGAGTCCAGCGCTTGAAAAACTGTTTTTT
CDR3: CSVGAGSPALEKLFF
J: TRBJ1-4
D: .
V: TRBV29-1
size: .

DNA: TGTGCCAGTACCAACATGAACACTGAAGCTTTCTTT
CDR3: CASTNMNTEAFF
J: TRBJ1-1
D: .
V: TRBV19
size: many

DNA: TGCGCCAGCAGCAAGGGACAGGTGAACACTGAAGCTTTCTTT
CDR3: CASSKGQVNTEAFF
J: TRBJ1-1
D: TRBD1
V: TRBV5-1
size: many

DNA: TGTGCCAGCAGCGGCGGGACAGGGTGGAATGGCTACACCTTC
CDR3: CASSGGTGWNGYTF
J: TRBJ1-2
D: TRBD1
V: TRBV11-2
size: .

DNA: TGTGCCAGCAGTCAAACAGGGGACCCTGGAAACACCATATATTTT
CDR3: CASSQTGDPGNTIYF
J: TRBJ1-3
D: TRBD1
V: TRBV12-3/TRBV12-4
size: .

DNA: TGCGCCAGCAGGACCGGGACTAGCGGTTACAATGAGCAGTTCTTC
CDR3: CASRTGTSGYNEQFF
J: TRBJ2-1
D: TRBD2
V: TRBV5-1
size: many

DNA: TGTGCCAGCAGCTTGAAGGGAAACACCATATATTTT
CDR3: CASSLKGNTIYF
J: TRBJ1-3
D: .
V: TRBV11-2
size: .

DNA: TGTGCCAGCAGCCCAGGACAGCAATACAATGAGCAGTTCTTC
CDR3: CASSPGQQYNEQFF
J: TRBJ2-1
D: .
V: TRBV7-9
size: .

DNA: TGTGCCAGCAGTGTAGAAACTACTGGGGCCAACGTCCTGACTTTC
CDR3: CASSVETTGANVLTF
J: TRBJ2-6
D: .
V: TRBV6-1
size: .

DNA: TGTGCCAGCAGTTTAGCTTACAGCTCCACAGATACGCAGTATTTT
CDR3: CASSLAYSSTDTQYF
J: TRBJ2-3
D: .
V: TRBV12-3/TRBV12-4
size: .

DNA: TGTGCCAGCAGTTTCATAGCGGGGGGCGGGAATGAGCAGTTCTTC
CDR3: CASSFIAGGGNEQFF
J: TRBJ2-1
D: TRBD2
V: TRBV12-3/TRBV12-4
size: .